This TCR beta chain was obtained from a study of Ad26.COV2.S vaccination and SARS-CoV-2 variants. Specified treatment: roughly 20 received Ad26.COV2.S at low or high dose, single or two shots; a few received placebo; per-sample allocation not given. Following the first vaccine or placebo injection, samples were taken on day 63. In germline, CDR1 is MRHNA, CDR2 SNTAGT. The CDR3 length is 14 residues. V was cut by 5 bases and J by 6 bases, with 14 bases left in between. Sequencing used immunoSEQ multiplex PCR; TCRdb keeps in-frame clones, though not all of them. The table includes 250,000 or so clones, 87% detected once.

The TCR originated in a person between 18 and 65 years old who received the Ad26.COV2.S COVID-19 vaccine or a placebo. The source was peripheral blood, collected in a trial of Ad26.COV2.S vaccine versus placebo. The J gene is TRBJ2-1, the V gene TRBV6-4; perhaps TRBD2 as D (6 bases). CDR3 in DNA: TGTGCCAGCAGTATCGGAGGGTTTACCAATGAGCAGTTCTTC. This codes for CASSIGGFTNEQFF.